The 22 T cell receptor beta chains listed next were all sequenced from one sample in a study of blood T cell repertoires in COVID-19. Measured with immunoSEQ multiplex PCR; TCRdb has only the in-frame clones, and not every one. The sample shows 150,000 to 200,000 clones, more than 85% of them seen only once. Sequenced sample: PBMCs or T cells enriched from blood (not recorded which). These receptor sequences come from a human donor with acute COVID-19. The donor label of this sample is uncertain.

The V and J genes are TRBV7-9 and TRBJ1-6; 8 nucleotides agree with TRBD1. Germline CDR1 is SEHNR and CDR2 is FQNEAQ (reference sequence). V trimming: 5 bases; J trimming: 7 bases; junction bases outside the gene matches: 7. The length of the CDR3 is 15 residues. CDR3 DNA: TGTGCCAGCAGCCTAAGGACAGGGAGAAATTCACCCCTCCACTTT. Its protein product is CASSLRTGRNSPLHF.

The chain joins TRBV5-1 to TRBJ1-1; D unclear. The germline V and J ends were trimmed by 0 bases and 0 bases, with 3 bases remaining between them. Germline loops: CDR1 SGHRS, CDR2 YFSETQ. The CDR3 loop spans 13 amino acids. CDR3 nucleotide sequence: TGCGCCAGCAGCTTGGACATGAACACTGAAGCTTTCTTT. Encoded protein: CASSLDMNTEAFF.

This clone has only a few counts. The chain employs TRBV20-1 and TRBJ2-3; the match to TRBD2 covers 7 bases. V was clipped by 3 bases and J by 7 bases; unmatched bases: 7. The CDR3 covers 13 residues. The V gene's germline CDR1 is DFQATT and CDR2 SNEGSKA (reference sequence). The CDR3, as DNA: TGCAGTGCTAGTCGCGGGGGAGTGAATACGCAGTATTTT. Residues: CSASRGGVNTQYF.

This chain uses TRBV9 with TRBJ2-3; TRBD2 might be the D (5 bases). V lost 0 bases and J lost 2, with 10 bases in between. Germline V lookup: CDR1 SGDLS, CDR2 YYNGEE. This CDR3 has 15 amino acids. The CDR3 region is CASSVVEGATDTQYF. In nucleotides, the CDR3 is TGTGCCAGCAGCGTAGTCGAGGGCGCCACAGATACGCAGTATTTT. Full variable domain (rest looked up from reference TRBV9 and TRBJ2-3): DSGVTQTPKHLITATGQRVTLRCSPRSGDLSVYWYQQSLDQGLQFLIQYYNGEERAKGNILERFSAQQFPDLHSELNLSSLELGDSALYFCASSVVEGATDTQYFGPGTRLTVL.

V and J are TRBV24-1 and TRBJ2-2; 9 bases are a match to TRBD1. This CDR3 has 17 amino acids. The V gene's germline CDR1 is KGHDR and CDR2 SFDVKD. J lost 0 bases, V lost 2 bases, and 3 bases had no gene match. The CDR3 sequence: CATSDSNRGPNTGELFF. For the CDR3, the DNA is TGTGCCACCAGTGATTCCAACAGGGGGCCGAACACCGGGGAGCTGTTTTTT.

The chain uses TRBV7-2 and TRBJ1-2; the match to TRBD1 covers 7 bases. V trimming: 5 bases; J trimming: 7 bases; junction bases outside the gene matches: 10. The CDR3 has 14 amino acids. Germline V CDR1 and CDR2: SGHTA, FQGNSA. The CDR3 loop is CASSKSGGMSGYTF. In nucleotides, the CDR3 is TGTGCCAGCAGCAAATCAGGGGGGATGAGTGGCTACACCTTC.

This chain uses TRBV6-4 with TRBJ2-3; 8 positions match TRBD2. The V and J ends lost 5 bases and 2 bases, in that order; junction bases with no gene match: 9. Germline V lookup: CDR1 MRHNA, CDR2 SNTAGT. The CDR3 loop spans 16 amino acids. The CDR3, as DNA: TGTGCCAGCAGTCGTCTCAGCGGGGGAAACACAGATACGCAGTATTTT. Translated, it gives CASSRLSGGNTDTQYF.

The gene calls are TRBV11-2 and TRBJ2-7; TRBD1 aligns across 10 bases. Germline V gene lookup returns CDR1 SGHAT and CDR2 FQNNGV. V was clipped by 4 bases and J by 3 bases; unmatched bases: 6. The CDR3 has 15 residues. The CDR3 reads CASSSPGTGDYEQYF. The CDR3 DNA reads as TGTGCCAGCAGCTCCCCCGGGACAGGGGACTACGAGCAGTACTTC.

The chain carries TRBV2 and TRBJ1-2, with a weak D call TRBD1 (5 bases). The ends were cut back, 8 bases at V and 7 bases at J, with 17 bases in the middle. This CDR3 has 13 residues. Germline V gene sequence: CDR1 SNHLY, CDR2 FYNNEI. Here the CDR3 DNA reads TGTGCCAGCTGCGGGGACCCCTGGGGTGGCTACACCTTC. This encodes CASCGDPWGGYTF.

The rearrangement joins TRBV3-1 (or the pseudogene TRBV3-2) to TRBJ1-6, with 9 bases that match TRBD1. J gave up 10 bases and V 1 base, and 5 bases lay outside the gene matches. The CDR3 has 15 residues. The germline V gene has CDR1 LGHDT and CDR2 YNNKEL (reference sequence). The CDR3 DNA follows: TGTGCCAGCAGCCAAGGGGGACAGGGCGGGTCACCCCTCCACTTT. This gives the protein CASSQGGQGGSPLHF.

This clone has more than one count but fewer than ten. V is TRBV27 and J is TRBJ1-2; 9 bases match TRBD1. V was clipped by 3 bases and J by 5 bases; unmatched bases: 1. This CDR3 contains 13 residues. Germline lookup yields CDR1 MNHEY and CDR2 SMNVEV (reference sequence). The CDR3 sequence: CASSLTGGYGYTF. CDR3 nucleotides: TGTGCCAGCAGTTTGACAGGGGGGTATGGCTACACCTTC.

The V call is TRBV12-3 or TRBV12-4, the J call TRBJ1-2, with D tentatively TRBD1 (6 bases). V lost 3 bases, J lost 7 bases, and 12 bases lay in between. The CDR3 is made up of 13 amino acids. CDR3 sequence reads: CASSFQPGAGYTF. In DNA, the CDR3 is TGTGCCAGCAGTTTTCAGCCAGGGGCTGGCTACACCTTC.

The gene calls are TRBV7-9 and TRBJ2-7, with TRBD1 matching over 8 bases. In germline, CDR1 is SEHNR, CDR2 FQNEAQ (reference sequence). Losses at the gene ends were 1 base for V and 3 bases for J; bases not matched to a gene: 5. The length of the CDR3 is 15 residues. Here the CDR3 reads CASSLVGTGSYEQYF. CDR3 DNA sequence: TGTGCCAGCAGCTTAGTTGGGACAGGTAGCTACGAGCAGTACTTC.

V is TRBV29-1 and J is TRBJ1-2; 11 bases line up with TRBD1. The CDR3 consists of 15 residues. Germline CDR1 is SQVTM and CDR2 is ANQGSEA. V trimming: 1 base; J trimming: 2 bases; junction bases outside the gene matches: 3. The CDR3: CSVEAGQGGNYGYTF. For the CDR3, the DNA is TGCAGCGTTGAAGCGGGACAGGGGGGGAACTATGGCTACACCTTC.

The V and J genes are TRBV12-5 and TRBJ1-2; TRBD1 agrees at 11 bases. This CDR3 contains 19 residues. In germline, CDR1 is LGHNT, CDR2 FRNRAP. V dropped 0 bases and J dropped 2; count of bases not matched to a gene: 11. CDR3 sequence (DNA): TGTGCTAGTGGTTTGGTACCAAGGACAGGGGGCCCGACCAACTATGGCTACACCTTC. Its translation: CASGLVPRTGGPTNYGYTF.

The chain links TRBV30 to TRBJ1-1; D ambiguous. The germline CDR1 and CDR2 sequences are GTSNPN and SVGIG (reference sequence). V gave up 4 bases and J gave up 1 base, with 10 bases separating them. There are 13 residues in the CDR3. Here the CDR3 reads CAWNRGRNTEAFF. CDR3 nucleotides: TGTGCCTGGAACCGCGGCAGGAACACTGAAGCTTTCTTT.

The chain has TRBV12-3 or TRBV12-4 and TRBJ2-5, with D maybe TRBD2 (5 bases). V lost 5 bases and J lost 2, with 9 bases in between. The CDR3 has 13 amino acids. The CDR3 is CASSAAAQETQYF. The CDR3 coding sequence is TGTGCCAGCAGTGCAGCGGCTCAAGAGACCCAGTACTTC.

The chain has TRBV30 and TRBJ2-7; D not certain. The CDR3 runs 10 residues. V lost 5 bases and J 6 bases, leaving 8 bases between the germline ends. Germline-derived CDR1 and CDR2 are GTSNPN and SVGIG (reference sequence). The CDR3 nucleotides are TGTGCCTGGCAGAGGAGCGAGCAGTACTTC. Its protein is CAWQRSEQYF.

This clone was seen a few times. The CDR3 sequence is CASSAGQARDYTF. The DNA of the CDR3 is TGTGCCAGCTCGGCAGGACAGGCAAGGGACTACACCTTC. This sequence joins TRBV18 and TRBJ1-2, with 7 positions matching TRBD1. V was pared by 6 bases and J by 10 bases, with 11 bases of the junction left unmatched. The CDR3 is 13 amino acids. Germline CDR1 KGHSH, CDR2 LQKENI.

The V and J genes are TRBV1 and TRBJ2-7; no DNA check was done on the table's D call, TRBD2. TRBV1 is a listed pseudogene. This CDR3 contains 15 residues. Written as DNA, the CDR3 is TGCACCAGCAGCTTAGATTTTGGACTAGCATACGAGCAGTACTTC. Protein: CTSSLDFGLAYEQYF.

The table lists this clone with a count of one. The chain uses TRBV4-1 and TRBJ1-2, with TRBD1 matching 9 bases. Per germline, CDR1 MGHRA and CDR2 YSYEKL. V gave up 0 bases and J gave up 4 bases; unmatched junction bases: 3. This CDR3 is built from 15 residues. The CDR3 protein is CASSQDLDRGYGYTF. The DNA of the CDR3 is TGCGCCAGCAGCCAAGACCTGGACAGGGGCTATGGCTACACCTTC.

The chain links TRBV7-8 to TRBJ1-2; TRBD1 matches at 7 bases. Germline V CDR1 and CDR2: SGHVS, FQNEAQ. Trimming cost V 5 bases and J 4 bases; bases outside gene matches: 10. This CDR3 spans 15 amino acids. DNA for the CDR3: TGTGCCAGCAGCCCGGGACAGTTAAGGACCTATGGCTACACCTTC. Translation: CASSPGQLRTYGYTF.